This TCR beta chain was retrieved from a study of blood T cell repertoires in COVID-19. Study details: Samples taken during acute and convalescent COVID-19 were collected in the United States, Italy and Spain.

Per the original data handling: Amplifying reference gene primers gave estimates of nucleated cell counts. TCRdb keeps only in-frame clones here, not all; method: immunoSEQ multiplex PCR. V, J and clone size derive from that table, while D and trimming were established from the DNA sequence. The sample has around 220,000 clones, around 86% seen once. V lost 1 base and J 5 bases, leaving 13 bases between the germline ends. CDR3 length: 15 residues. CDR1 SGHDT and CDR2 YYEEEE come from the germline V gene. Seattle researchers signed up patients amid active infection and tracked them longitudinally. Sequencing was carried out using peripheral blood. This clonotype was obtained from a woman aged 45 to 65 with COVID-19, enrolled during active disease. This chain uses TRBV5-6 with TRBJ1-5; D remains ambiguous. This chain's CDR3 is CASSLLLEVDQPQHF. The CDR3 coding sequence is TGTGCCAGCAGCTTGTTGCTCGAGGTGGATCAGCCCCAGCATTTT. Using reference TRBV5-6 and TRBJ1-5 for the parts outside the CDR3, the full variable domain is DAGVTQSPTHLIKTRGQQVTLRCSPKSGHDTVSWYQQALGQGPQFIFQYYEEEERQRGNFPDRFSGHQFPNYSSELNVNALLLGDSALYLCASSLLLEVDQPQHFGDGTRLSIL.